Below, 28 T cell receptor beta chains from the same sample are listed, as sequenced in a study of blood T cell repertoires in COVID-19. The method was immunoSEQ multiplex PCR; TCRdb's version includes in-frame clones alone and lacks a portion of them. Of about 86,000 clones in the sample, over 70% were seen once. What was sequenced was peripheral blood. The source is a human donor in a cohort sampled during active COVID-19.

This chain joins TRBV6-6 and TRBJ2-3; 15 positions match TRBD2. This CDR3 spans 20 amino acids. Germline-derived CDR1 and CDR2 are MNHNY and SVGAGI (reference sequence). V lost 6 bases to trimming and J lost 0 bases; unmatched junction nucleotides: 13. The CDR3: CASSDPGLAGGGASTDTQYF. For the CDR3, the DNA is TGTGCCAGCAGCGATCCGGGACTAGCGGGAGGAGGGGCTAGCACAGATACGCAGTATTTT.

This rearrangement joins TRBV5-1 to TRBJ2-3; D might be TRBD1 (6 bases). V shed 2 bases and J shed 4 bases, with 8 bases lying between them. This CDR3 has 13 amino acids. Germline CDR1 and CDR2: SGHRS and YFSETQ. CDR3 in DNA: TGCGCCAGCAGCTTTGAGGGGGCAGATACGCAGTATTTT. Amino acid sequence: CASSFEGADTQYF.

This clone was picked up one time. The chain uses TRBV19 and TRBJ2-6; D not certain. Germline loops: CDR1 LNHDA, CDR2 SQIVND (reference sequence). The CDR3 is 14 amino acids. With 5 bases removed from V and 0 bases from J, the gap between germline ends came to 5 bases. Here the CDR3 reads CASSLPSGANVLTF. CDR3 sequence (DNA): TGTGCCAGTAGTCTCCCCTCTGGGGCCAACGTCCTGACTTTC. The variable domain in full, completed from reference TRBV19 and TRBJ2-6, reads DGGITQSPKYLFRKEGQNVTLSCEQNLNHDAMYWYRQDPGQGLRLIYYSQIVNDFQKGDIAEGYSVSREKKESFPLTVTSAQKNPTAFYLCASSLPSGANVLTFGAGSRLTVL.

The rearrangement links TRBV6-6 to TRBJ2-7, with D maybe TRBD1 (6 bases). There are 12 residues in the CDR3. Trimming removed 3 bases at V and 4 bases at J, with 7 bases between. In germline, CDR1 is MNHNY, CDR2 SVGAGI (reference sequence). The CDR3 sequence is CASSYDRYEQYF. The CDR3, as DNA: TGTGCCAGCAGTTATGACAGGTACGAGCAGTACTTC.

There are a few counts of this clone. V gene TRBV29-1 combines with J gene TRBJ1-2, with a tentative D call TRBD1 (5 bases). Germline V CDR1 and CDR2: SQVTM, ANQGSEA. V was cut by 1 base and J by 7 bases, with 10 bases left in between. This CDR3 has 12 residues. The CDR3 region has the DNA TGCAGCGTTGAAGGCGGGGGTGGTGGCTACACCTTC. This gives the protein CSVEGGGGGYTF.

This clone was seen more than once but under ten times. The gene calls are TRBV27 and TRBJ1-2, with 7 bases fitting TRBD1. With 2 bases clipped from V and 5 bases from J, the junction kept 5 bases outside the gene matches. Per the germline V gene, CDR1 is MNHEY and CDR2 is SMNVEV (reference sequence). The CDR3 is 14 residues long. This CDR3 reads CASSLRQGVYGYTF. In nucleotides, the CDR3 is TGTGCCAGCAGTTTAAGGCAGGGGGTGTATGGCTACACCTTC.

The table lists this clone with a count of one. The chain joins TRBV27 to TRBJ2-7; 14 bases agree with TRBD2. Germline V gene lookup returns CDR1 MNHEY and CDR2 SMNVEV (reference sequence). Germline trimming cut 3 bases from V and 4 bases from J; bases unmatched to any gene: 8. The CDR3 totals 17 residues. The DNA of the CDR3 is TGTGCCAGCAGTTTGCGGGGACTAGCGGGAGCTCAATACGAGCAGTACTTC. Protein sequence: CASSLRGLAGAQYEQYF.

The chain combines TRBV27 with TRBJ1-1, with D possibly TRBD1 on 6 matching bases. The CDR3 covers 13 residues. In germline, CDR1 is MNHEY, CDR2 SMNVEV (reference sequence). The V gene lost 5 bases and the J gene lost 4 bases, with 11 bases spanning the gap. The CDR3 region is CASSPQGATEAFF. The CDR3 nucleotides read TGTGCCAGCAGTCCACAGGGAGCCACTGAAGCTTTCTTT.

This clone occurred a few times. The V and J genes are TRBV6-5 and TRBJ2-1; 9 nucleotides line up with TRBD2. The J segment lost 4 bases and the V segment lost 9 bases, leaving 10 bases of the junction unmatched. Germline CDR1 reads MNHEY; CDR2 reads SVGAGI. The CDR3 is 15 residues long. In nucleotides, the CDR3 is TGTGCCAGTCGCACCTGGACTAGCGTTTACAATGAGCAGTTCTTC. Protein sequence: CASRTWTSVYNEQFF.

The chain couples TRBV9 to TRBJ1-4; D is uncertain. Deletions cut 3 bases from V and 8 bases from J, with 14 bases between. This CDR3 region has 14 residues. Germline loops: CDR1 SGDLS, CDR2 YYNGEE. As DNA, the CDR3 is TGTGCCAGCAGCGCTCGCCTCCTAAACGAAAAACTGTTTTTT. This translates into CASSARLLNEKLFF.

The CDR3 here is CASSPQGQGVSGNTIYF. DNA of the CDR3: TGTGCCAGCAGCCCACAGGGACAGGGGGTCTCTGGAAACACCATATATTTT. This chain links TRBV5-4 with TRBJ1-3; 11 positions match TRBD1. CDR1 and CDR2 from the germline V gene are SGHNT and YYREEE (reference sequence). The CDR3 runs 17 residues. The V gene end was trimmed by 4 bases and the J gene end by 0 bases; junction bases not matched to a gene: 6.

There are a few counts of this clone. The chain has TRBV11-1 and TRBJ2-3; D not certain. Germline V gives CDR1 SGHAT, CDR2 FQDESV (reference sequence). The CDR3 is 12 amino acids. Trimming took 4 bases from V and 6 from J, leaving 8 bases between them. CDR3 protein: CASSSYSDTQYF. In nucleotides, the CDR3 is TGTGCCAGCAGCTCCTATAGTGATACGCAGTATTTT. The whole variable domain, filled in from reference TRBV11-1 and TRBJ2-3, reads EAEVAQSPRYKITEKSQAVAFWCDPISGHATLYWYRQILGQGPELLVQFQDESVVDDSQLPKDRFSAERLKGVDSTLKIQPAELGDSAMYLCASSSYSDTQYFGPGTRLTVL.

The gene calls are TRBV18 and TRBJ2-1, with a weak D call TRBD2 (5 bases). Trimming cost V 3 bases and J 3 bases, with 12 bases left between them. Per germline, CDR1 KGHSH and CDR2 LQKENI. The CDR3 sequence is 15 residues long. Here the CDR3 reads CASSPGATYYNEQFF. The CDR3 DNA sequence: TGTGCCAGCTCACCGGGAGCGACCTACTACAATGAGCAGTTCTTC. The full variable domain, its missing parts supplied by reference TRBV18 and TRBJ2-1, is NAGVMQNPRHLVRRRGQEARLRCSPMKGHSHVYWYRQLPEEGLKFMVYLQKENIIDESGMPKERFSAEFPKEGPSILRIQQVVRGDSAAYFCASSPGATYYNEQFFGPGTRLTVL.

This rearrangement joins TRBV27 to TRBJ1-5, with 9 positions matching TRBD1. CDR1 is MNHEY and CDR2 is SMNVEV in the germline V gene (reference sequence). With V trimmed by 4 bases and J by 1 base, 14 bases remained unmatched. The CDR3 covers 19 residues. CDR3 in amino acids: CASSSYPRTGVTSNQPQHF. In DNA form, the CDR3 reads TGTGCCAGCAGTTCCTACCCTCGGACAGGGGTCACCAGCAATCAGCCCCAGCATTTT.

This rearrangement joins TRBV18 to TRBJ1-3, with 9 bases aligning to TRBD1. Looked up from germline, CDR1 is KGHSH and CDR2 is LQKENI. The V and J ends lost 3 bases and 4 bases, in that order; junction bases with no gene match: 7. CDR3 length equals 16 residues. The CDR3 region has the DNA TGTGCCAGCTCACCCGGACAGGGGATCATCGGAAACACCATATATTTT. Translating it yields CASSPGQGIIGNTIYF.

The chain carries TRBV9 and TRBJ2-3, with D possibly matching TRBD1 (6 bases). Looked up from germline, CDR1 is SGDLS and CDR2 is YYNGEE. The CDR3 extends over 14 amino acids. The V end lost 4 bases, the J end lost 1 base, and 10 bases lay between the germline ends. The CDR3 is CASSRDIRTDTQYF. CDR3 coding DNA: TGTGCCAGCAGCCGGGACATACGCACAGATACGCAGTATTTT.

This sequence joins TRBV28 and TRBJ2-7; D is unresolved. This CDR3 is 13 amino acids long. Germline-derived CDR1 and CDR2 are MDHEN and SYDVKM. The germline V and J ends were trimmed by 3 bases and 5 bases, with 11 bases remaining between them. This CDR3 reads CASSFIVGNEQYF. DNA of the CDR3: TGTGCCAGCAGTTTTATAGTTGGTAACGAGCAGTACTTC.

The chain links TRBV6-5 to TRBJ2-1, with a possible D match to TRBD1 (6 bases). V was clipped by 6 bases and J by 0 bases, with 12 bases between them. The CDR3 length is 15 residues. Germline CDR1 and CDR2: MNHEY and SVGAGI. The DNA of the CDR3 is TGTGCCAGCAGCCGACAGGTAACCTCCTACAATGAGCAGTTCTTC. Translation gives CASSRQVTSYNEQFF.

This chain uses TRBV24-1 with TRBJ1-2, with TRBD1 matching 9 bases. This CDR3 comprises 15 residues. The germline V gene has CDR1 KGHDR and CDR2 SFDVKD. V trimming: 3 bases; J trimming: 4 bases; junction bases outside the gene matches: 5. The CDR3 loop is CATSDPGTGSYGYTF. The CDR3 DNA is TGTGCCACCAGTGATCCCGGGACAGGGAGCTATGGCTACACCTTC.

The gene calls are TRBV28 and TRBJ1-1; TRBD1 matches 7 bases. The junction had 10 bases not matched to a gene; V was cut back by 7 bases and J by 5 bases. From germline, CDR1 is MDHEN and CDR2 SYDVKM. The CDR3 has 14 amino acids. CDR3 coding DNA: TGTGCCAGCATCGTGACAGGGTTGATTACTGAAGCTTTCTTT. Protein sequence: CASIVTGLITEAFF.

The rearrangement uses TRBV6-5 and TRBJ1-5, with 7 bases identical to TRBD1. Germline CDR1 reads MNHEY; CDR2 reads SVGAGI. The CDR3 totals 15 residues. The ends lost 8 bases at V and 7 bases at J; junction bases unmatched: 14. CDR3 amino acids: CASGLGTESWQPQHF. In nucleotides, the CDR3 is TGTGCCAGCGGGCTTGGGACAGAAAGTTGGCAGCCCCAGCATTTT.

The gene calls are TRBV9 and TRBJ1-3; 9 nucleotides line up with TRBD1. The CDR3 is 19 residues long. The V segment lost 0 bases and the J segment 0 bases; nucleotides outside the gene matches: 10. The germline V gene encodes CDR1 SGDLS and CDR2 YYNGEE. The CDR3 sequence is CASSVGPGQGTYSGNTIYF. CDR3 coding DNA: TGTGCCAGCAGCGTAGGGCCGGGACAGGGTACTTACTCTGGAAACACCATATATTTT.

The chain recombines TRBV15 with TRBJ2-1; 10 bases match TRBD2. Trimming removed 0 bases from V and 5 bases from J; junction bases left unmatched: 4. This CDR3 has 16 amino acids. From germline, CDR1 is LNHNV and CDR2 YYDKDF (reference sequence). The CDR3 DNA reads TGTGCCACCAGCAGAGATAGGGGACTAGCGAACAATGAGCAGTTCTTC. It encodes CATSRDRGLANNEQFF.

V usage is TRBV15 and J usage is TRBJ1-2, with D tentatively TRBD1 (6 bases). V lost 3 bases to trimming and J lost 0 bases, with 8 bases between them. The germline V gene encodes CDR1 LNHNV and CDR2 YYDKDF (reference sequence). CDR3 length: 14 residues. CDR3 residues: CATSSDRSNYGYTF. CDR3 nucleotides: TGTGCCACCAGCAGTGACAGGTCTAACTATGGCTACACCTTC.

V is TRBV19 and J is TRBJ1-4; D gene uncertain. Germline CDR1 LNHDA, CDR2 SQIVND (reference sequence). The CDR3 is made up of 13 amino acids. Trimming cost V 11 bases and J 1 base, with 11 bases left between them. The CDR3 DNA is TGTGCCGTTTCCGGGAGAACTAATGAAAAACTGTTTTTT. Residues: CAVSGRTNEKLFF.

The J gene is TRBJ2-2, the V gene TRBV21-1; the table assigns TRBD1, which was not confirmed against the DNA. TRBV21-1 is termed a pseudogene. The CDR3 spans 16 residues. The CDR3 DNA reads TGTGCCAGCAGCAGGATGGGCCTCCAGGGACACGGGGAGCTGTTTTTT. Its translation is CASSRMGLQGHGELFF.

The chain joins TRBV2 to TRBJ2-2; 10 bases agree with TRBD2. V was clipped by 6 bases and J by 4 bases; unmatched bases: 5. The CDR3 covers 15 residues. CDR1 and CDR2 from the germline V gene are SNHLY and FYNNEI. The CDR3 reads CASRASGSVTGELFF. In DNA, the CDR3 is TGTGCCAGCAGGGCTAGCGGGAGTGTCACCGGGGAGCTGTTTTTT.

The chain couples TRBV7-6 to TRBJ2-3; a possible D gene is TRBD1 (6 bases). The CDR3 totals 15 residues. V shed 1 base and J shed 4 bases, with 12 bases lying between them. Germline V gene lookup returns CDR1 SGHVS and CDR2 FNYEAQ. CDR3 bases: TGTGCCAGCAGCTTAGGAGGGGGTGCCCCAGATACGCAGTATTTT. This encodes CASSLGGGAPDTQYF.